The 13 T cell receptor beta chains below were found in one sample sequenced in a study of beta chain features in type 1 diabetes. As every portion of the isolated RNA was reverse transcribed, the sequencing read expressed TCRB transcripts. Generated by immunoSEQ multiplex PCR, the TCRdb table keeps only in-frame clones and is missing some. The table includes 300,000 to 350,000 clones, roughly 8% detected once. Sequenced sample: central memory CD4+ T cells from blood. Source of these receptors: a young woman in good health.

The chain combines TRBV29-1 with TRBJ2-2, with D possibly TRBD2 on 6 matching bases. The CDR3 spans 16 residues. CDR1 is SQVTM and CDR2 is ANQGSEA in the germline V gene. V dropped 4 bases and J dropped 4 bases, with 19 bases sitting between them. CDR3 nucleotides: TGCAGCGTTGGTTTCTCCGGGGGTTCGGCCACCGGGGAGCTGTTTTTT. The encoded protein is CSVGFSGGSATGELFF.

The J gene is TRBJ1-2, the V gene TRBV4-2; D might be TRBD1 (5 bases). Deletions cut 0 bases from V and 8 bases from J, with 16 bases between. Germline CDR1 reads LGHNA; CDR2 reads YNFKEQ. The CDR3 spans 15 residues. The CDR3 nucleotides read TGTGCCAGCAGCCAAGATTTCCTGAGGGGCTACGGCTACACCTTC. It encodes CASSQDFLRGYGYTF.

This clone was counted only a few times. This sequence joins TRBV4-1 and TRBJ1-1; D uncertain. The length of the CDR3 is 15 residues. The V end was cut by 1 base, the J end by 4 bases, with 13 bases between. Germline CDR1 and CDR2: MGHRA and YSYEKL. The CDR3 spells CASSQAWVKLTEAFF. The CDR3 DNA reads TGCGCCAGCAGCCAAGCTTGGGTAAAACTCACTGAAGCTTTCTTT.

The V call is TRBV6-6, the J call TRBJ2-1; D perhaps matches TRBD2 (6 bases). V lost 8 bases and J 6 bases, leaving 11 bases between the germline ends. This CDR3 region has 12 residues. Per the germline V gene, CDR1 is MNHNY and CDR2 is SVGAGI (reference sequence). CDR3 protein: CASDSGVNEQFF. The DNA of the CDR3 is TGTGCCAGCGATAGCGGAGTCAATGAGCAGTTCTTC.

This clone was recorded a few times. The chain links TRBV15 to TRBJ2-3; 8 nucleotides align to TRBD1. V gave up 1 base and J gave up 2 bases; unmatched junction bases: 14. The CDR3 sequence is 19 residues long. The germline V gene has CDR1 LNHNV and CDR2 YYDKDF (reference sequence). CDR3 bases: TGTGCCACCAGCAGAGTCGCACTGATCGGACAGGGACCCACAGATACGCAGTATTTT. This encodes CATSRVALIGQGPTDTQYF.

Notes on this clone: Different DNA sequences within this sample yield the same CDR3. The V and J genes are TRBV5-1 and TRBJ2-7; a possible D gene is TRBD1 (5 bases). V was clipped by 0 bases and J by 5 bases, with 9 bases between them. The CDR3 is made up of 13 amino acids. Germline lookup yields CDR1 SGHRS and CDR2 YFSETQ. CDR3 sequence: CASSLGQGNEQYF. The CDR3 coding sequence is TGCGCCAGCAGCTTGGGTCAGGGTAACGAGCAGTACTTC.

This clone was seen only a few times. The J gene is TRBJ2-3, the V gene TRBV6-5; D remains unclear. This CDR3 contains 13 residues. Germline-derived CDR1 and CDR2 are MNHEY and SVGAGI. V gave up 3 bases and J gave up 6 bases, with 10 bases separating them. The CDR3 DNA sequence: TGTGCCAGCAGTTATCGCCTCCTTGATACGCAGTATTTT. Its protein is CASSYRLLDTQYF.

This clone has a handful of counts. The CDR3 sequence: CAIKGAREGPQHF. The DNA for the CDR3 is TGTGCCATCAAAGGGGCCAGGGAGGGTCCCCAGCATTTT. This sequence joins TRBV10-3 and TRBJ1-5, with D possibly TRBD1 on 5 matching bases. Germline assignment: CDR1 ENHRY and CDR2 SYGVKD. CDR3 size: 13 residues. Trimming removed 7 bases from V and 10 bases from J, with 17 bases in between.

This clone was seen at least ten times. J is TRBJ2-6 and V is TRBV19; D is perhaps TRBD2 (5 bases). Germline V gene data show CDR1 as LNHDA and CDR2 as SQIVND (reference sequence). The CDR3 is 14 amino acids. The CDR3 loop reads CAIGVGSGANVLTF. Here the CDR3 DNA reads TGTGCAATCGGGGTTGGGTCTGGGGCCAACGTCCTGACTTTC.

This clone came up a few times. The chain joins TRBV6-6 to TRBJ1-1; TRBD1 matches at 7 bases. This CDR3 spans 16 amino acids. CDR1 is MNHNY and CDR2 is SVGAGI in the germline V gene (reference sequence). V dropped 6 bases and J dropped 0; count of bases not matched to a gene: 10. As DNA, the CDR3 is TGTGCCAGCAGCCCCCGGGACAGCTCGATGAACACTGAAGCTTTCTTT. It specifies CASSPRDSSMNTEAFF.

This clone came up many times. At the DNA level, this CDR3 is encoded by other sequences in the same sample as well. CDR3 nucleotide sequence: TGTGCCAGCAGCGGGGCAGGGGGCACAGATACGCAGTATTTT. It is translated as CASSGAGGTDTQYF. The rearrangement uses TRBV7-3 and TRBJ2-3; tentatively, D is TRBD1 (6 bases). The length of the CDR3 is 14 residues. Trimming shortened V by 5 bases and J by 1 base, and 10 bases separated the two germline ends. Germline values: CDR1 SGHTA, CDR2 FQGTGA.

V is TRBV28 and J is TRBJ2-5; maybe TRBD2 (5 bases). In germline, CDR1 is MDHEN, CDR2 SYDVKM. CDR3 length: 14 residues. Trimming removed 2 bases at V and 7 bases at J, with 14 bases between. The CDR3 spells CASSLGGDSRTQYF. The CDR3 region has the DNA TGTGCCAGCAGTTTAGGAGGAGACTCCCGGACCCAGTACTTC.

This clone was counted only a few times. The chain combines TRBV9 with TRBJ1-3; D not resolved. Germline V gives CDR1 SGDLS, CDR2 YYNGEE. The V and J ends lost 0 bases and 0 bases respectively, with 13 bases between them. The CDR3 loop spans 17 amino acids. The CDR3 protein is CASSVAGAGRSGNTIYF. The CDR3 nucleotides read TGTGCCAGCAGCGTAGCTGGCGCGGGCCGCTCTGGAAACACCATATATTTT.